The sequence of this T cell receptor beta chain was determined in a study of T cell responses to AZD1222 COVID-19 vaccine (dated by TCRdb to about 2021). In terms of the full investigation: AZD1222 recipients whose second dose came at about 4 weeks and those whose second dose came at about 12 weeks were combined into one group, since spike-specific TCR depth and breadth did not differ between the two schedules. TCR sequencing was performed for about 250 trial participants, of whom around 210 were given two doses of AZD1222 and about 25 were given two doses of MenACWY control vaccine. Trial participants were enrolled by age into subgroups of 18-55, 56-69 and 70-plus years, and about 150, 27 and 61 TCR-sequenced participants, respectively, were included in these subgroups.

The time point label corresponds to: baseline before first vaccination. Vaccinee samples were obtained from the UK trials COV001 and COV002, which included a single-blind randomized controlled phase 2/3 trial of AZD1222 (ChAdOx1 nCoV-19) in healthy adults. For TCRbeta chain sequencing, PBMC samples from trial participants were taken at day 0 and at day 28 after the second dose. With regard to this clone: Its cognate antigen has yet to be identified. No base qualities exist here, and no much larger clone lies one base off it.

The CDR3 regions of human TCRbeta chains were analyzed by immunosequencing. The original pipeline was this. Repertoire TCRs were checked for matches against a reference library of SARS-CoV-2-specific TCRs that had been generated using the MIRA antigen-specificity platform. Breadth was defined as the fraction of unique TCRs that were SARS-CoV-2-associated. Depth was defined as the fraction of total T cells that were SARS-CoV-2-associated. Using the MIRA data, each spike-specific TCR was assigned both to the spike region to which the TCR was reactive and to a CD4 or CD8 class. Log10-transformed breadth and depth values were compared by one-way ANOVA with Sidak's multiple comparisons tests. Imported from immuneACCESS, the table was reduced by TCRdb to in-frame sequences with V and J called. These copies leave out some clones; in studies compared against another copy, an unresolved V gene accounts for under half, and the cause of the remainder is not known. That table furnishes V, J and clone size, whereas the DNA furnished D and trimming. Recorded for this sample are more than 110,000 clones; approximately 90% of them occurred a single time. Approximately 2.6% of the sample rests with the top ten.

Broad study findings and their caveats: A significant rise in spike-specific TCR breadth and depth was observed after two AZD1222 doses relative to day 0 and relative to MenACWY recipients. Only a handful of AZD1222 recipients were SARS-CoV-2 seropositive at baseline, limiting conclusions about previously exposed vaccinees. In the small 56-69-year group, the increase in depth fell short of significance, most likely because of low power. Reportedly, almost half of the unique spike-specific TCRs recognized epitopes lying outside the regions that are mutated in the B.1.351 and B.1.1.7 variants. Most participants were white British and females outnumbered males, and the authors suggested that clonal diversity may have been underestimated. Vaccine-associated CD4 TCRs spanned the whole spike protein, with dominant responses in regions 160-218 and 743-854. Because no day 14 peak-response samples were available, repertoires were characterized only after the peak T cell response.

Via the germline V gene, CDR1 is SGHAT and CDR2 FQNNGV. The CDR3 contains 14 residues, cysteine and phenylalanine counted. Only the CDR3 DNA is retained, 42 bases long and in frame from the first base. V is pared back by 1 base and J by 2 bases, with 9 bases lying between the germline termini. This specimen consisted of peripheral blood, obtained on day 0 of AZD1222 vaccination. The chain uses TRBV11-2 and TRBJ2-7; too little of a D gene remains to name it. This TCR was sampled from an adult in good health. Read as DNA, the sequence is TGTGCCAGCAGCTTAGTGGACGGCACCTACGAGCAGTACTTC. Its translation reads: CASSLVDGTYEQYF.